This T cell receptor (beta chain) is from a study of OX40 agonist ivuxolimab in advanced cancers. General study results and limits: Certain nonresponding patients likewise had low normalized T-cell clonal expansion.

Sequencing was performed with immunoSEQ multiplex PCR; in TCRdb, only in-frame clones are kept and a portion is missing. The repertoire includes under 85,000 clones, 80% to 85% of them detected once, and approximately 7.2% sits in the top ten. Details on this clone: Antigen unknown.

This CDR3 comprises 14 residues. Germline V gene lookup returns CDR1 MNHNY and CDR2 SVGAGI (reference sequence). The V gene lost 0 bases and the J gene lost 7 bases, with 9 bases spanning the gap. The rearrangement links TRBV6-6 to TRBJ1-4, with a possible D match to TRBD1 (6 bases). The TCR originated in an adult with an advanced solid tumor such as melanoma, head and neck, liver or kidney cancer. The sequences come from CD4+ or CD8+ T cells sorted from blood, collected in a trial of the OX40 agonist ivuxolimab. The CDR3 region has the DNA TGTGCCAGCAGTTACTCGAGGGGGACTGAAAAACTGTTTTTT. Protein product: CASSYSRGTEKLFF.